The clone carrying this TCR beta chain was observed many times. What it recognizes is unknown. This record belongs to a study of CD8 T cells in ankylosing spondylitis. Study results and caveats: Earlier authors reported some of these motif variants in reactive arthritis synovial fluid and blood. Ankylosing spondylitis blood seemed to carry a telltale TCR beta motif made of fewer than ten highly homologous variants. Matched ankylosing spondylitis synovial fluid reportedly showed significant enrichment of disease-linked clones.

Quantitative 5'-RACE with molecular barcodes produced the TCR beta libraries. TCRdb reprocessed the 5' RACE reads with MiXCR, giving one entry per CDR3 protein. The sample has hundreds of thousands of distinct CDR3 sequences; approximately 10% are singletons. CDR1 and CDR2 (germline): MNHNS, SASEGT. Unmatched junction bases numbered 4, after V lost 6 bases and J lost 4 bases. CDR3 size: 13 residues. The rearrangement links TRBV6-1 to TRBJ2-7, with 9 bases fitting TRBD1. The sample taken for sequencing was blood, either unsorted or a sorted T cell fraction (not recorded which). The clonotype originates from a male donor with ankylosing spondylitis. As DNA, the CDR3 is TGTGCCAGCAGCGTGACAGGGGGGTACGAGCAGTACTTC. The encoded protein is CASSVTGGYEQYF.